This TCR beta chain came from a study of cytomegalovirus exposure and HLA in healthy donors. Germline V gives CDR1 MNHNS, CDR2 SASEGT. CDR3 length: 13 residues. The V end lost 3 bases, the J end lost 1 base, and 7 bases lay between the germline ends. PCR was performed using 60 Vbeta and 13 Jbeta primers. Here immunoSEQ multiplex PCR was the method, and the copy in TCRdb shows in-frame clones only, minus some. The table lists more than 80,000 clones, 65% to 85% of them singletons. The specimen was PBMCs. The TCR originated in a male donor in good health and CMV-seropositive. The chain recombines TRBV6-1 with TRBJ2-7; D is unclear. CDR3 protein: CASSDRLSYEQYF. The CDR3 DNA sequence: TGTGCCAGCAGTGACAGGCTGTCCTACGAGCAGTACTTC.